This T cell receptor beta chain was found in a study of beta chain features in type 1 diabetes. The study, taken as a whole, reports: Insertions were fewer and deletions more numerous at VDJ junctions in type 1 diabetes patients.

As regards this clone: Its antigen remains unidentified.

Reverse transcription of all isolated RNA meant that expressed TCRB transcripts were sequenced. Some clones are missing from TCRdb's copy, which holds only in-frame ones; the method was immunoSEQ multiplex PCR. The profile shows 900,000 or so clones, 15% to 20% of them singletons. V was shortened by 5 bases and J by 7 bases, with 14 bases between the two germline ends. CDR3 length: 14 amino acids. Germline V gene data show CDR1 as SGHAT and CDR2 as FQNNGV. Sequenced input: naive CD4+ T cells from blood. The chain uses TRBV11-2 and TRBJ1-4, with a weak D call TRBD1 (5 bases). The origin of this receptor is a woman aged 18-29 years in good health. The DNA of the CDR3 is TGTGCCAGCAGCCAGGGTAGGAGCGGTGAAAAACTGTTTTTT. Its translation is CASSQGRSGEKLFF.